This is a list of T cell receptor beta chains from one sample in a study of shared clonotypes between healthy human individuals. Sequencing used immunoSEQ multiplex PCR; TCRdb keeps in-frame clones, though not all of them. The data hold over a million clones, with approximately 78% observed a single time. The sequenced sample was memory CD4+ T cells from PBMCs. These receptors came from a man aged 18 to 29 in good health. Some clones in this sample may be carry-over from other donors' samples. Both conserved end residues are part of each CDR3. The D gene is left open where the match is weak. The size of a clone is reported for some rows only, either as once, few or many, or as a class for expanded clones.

TGTGCCAGCAGCCAAGCAATAGCGGGGGCGCGCGAGCAGTACTTC	CASSQAIAGAREQYF	TRBJ2-7	TRBV4-2	many	TRBD2	15
TGTGCCACCAGCAGAGATACAGGCTATGAGCAGTTCTTC	CATSRDTGYEQFF	TRBJ2-1	TRBV15	.	.	13
TGTGCCAGCGGACCCAGTCCGGGACTTTCCTACTTGTACTTC	CASGPSPGLSYLYF	TRBJ2-7	TRBV28	.	.	14
TGCGCCAGCAGCTTGGATAGCTCCTACAATGAGCAGTTCTTC	CASSLDSSYNEQFF	TRBJ2-1	TRBV5-1	.	.	14
TGTGCCATCAGTTCCGGGGCCAGGGGCGAGCAGTACTTC	CAISSGARGEQYF	TRBJ2-7	TRBV10-3	few	.	13
TGTGCCAGCAGCCCCCCACCGGGCAGCGGGGAGCTGTTTTTT	CASSPPPGSGELFF	TRBJ2-2	TRBV9	few	.	14
TGTGCCAGCAGTCCCCACGGGAGGTCGAGCGGGAGTATGTACAATGAGCAGTTCTTC	CASSPHGRSSGSMYNEQFF	TRBJ2-1	TRBV27	.	TRBD2	19
TGTGCCAGCAGGCGGGGCGGTGGAACCAGCTCCTACAATGAGCAGTTCTTC	CASRRGGGTSSYNEQFF	TRBJ2-1	TRBV7-3	.	.	17
TGTGCCACCAGCAGAGATTCTTATGGCTACACCTTC	CATSRDSYGYTF	TRBJ1-2	TRBV15	once	.	12
TGTGCCAGCAGGTCGGTCCCCGCCGCCCACGAGCAGTACTTC	CASRSVPAAHEQYF	TRBJ2-7	TRBV28	.	.	14
TGTGCCAGCAGCTTCCAAGGAGAGACCCAGTACTTC	CASSFQGETQYF	TRBJ2-5	TRBV11-3	.	.	12
TGCGCCAGCAGCCAAGGAGCGGGGACTAACTATGGCTACACCTTC	CASSQGAGTNYGYTF	TRBJ1-2	TRBV4-3	.	.	15
TGCGCCAGCAGCTTGGTCCAAATGAACACTGAAGCTTTCTTT	CASSLVQMNTEAFF	TRBJ1-1	TRBV5-1	.	.	14
TGTGCCAGCAGCCAAGGGTTGGTAGCTTTCTTT	CASSQGLVAFF	TRBJ1-1	TRBV6-6	once	.	11
TGTGCCTGGAGCGACCCTAATTCACCCCTCCACTTT	CAWSDPNSPLHF	TRBJ1-6	TRBV30	.	.	12
TGTGCCAGCAGCGGTTATGACAGGGGCGAGCAGTACTTC	CASSGYDRGEQYF	TRBJ2-7	TRBV9	.	TRBD1	13
TGCGCCAGCAGGGGGCGTGGGGGTGGCACAGATACGCAGTATTTT	CASRGRGGGTDTQYF	TRBJ2-3	TRBV4-1	.	.	15
TGTGCTAGTGGTCCACGAGGGCAAGAGACCCAGTACTTC	CASGPRGQETQYF	TRBJ2-5	TRBV12-5	.	.	13
TGTGCCACCAGCAGAGTCAGGGCAACTAAGACCCAGTACTTC	CATSRVRATKTQYF	TRBJ2-5	TRBV15	.	.	14
TGCGCCAGCAGCTTTGAAAACTATGGCTACACCTTC	CASSFENYGYTF	TRBJ1-2	TRBV5-1	few	.	12
TGTGCCAGCAGTTTGCAGTTTACGGGACAGAGGACCTTC	CASSLQFTGQRTF	TRBJ2-7	TRBV28	.	TRBD1	13
TGTGCCAGCAGCTTCAGCGCCGACACTGAAGCTTTCTTT	CASSFSADTEAFF	TRBJ1-1	TRBV7-9	few	.	13
TGTGCCAGCACCGAAAGGGGGGGTTTGGACGAGCAGTACTTC	CASTERGGLDEQYF	TRBJ2-7	TRBV5-4	.	.	14
TGCGCCAGCAGCCAGGCCCCATCAGGGACAGGGGGCACTGAAGCTTTCTTT	CASSQAPSGTGGTEAFF	TRBJ1-1	TRBV5-1	.	TRBD1	17
TGTGCCAGCTCACCCTCGGGGCCCATTAATTCACCCCTCCACTTT	CASSPSGPINSPLHF	TRBJ1-6	TRBV18	.	.	15
TGTGCCAGCAGCCCCCGCCCCGGGGAACCCCAGCATTTT	CASSPRPGEPQHF	TRBJ1-5	TRBV9	.	.	13
TGTGCCAGCAGCTCGCGGGGGACTAGCGGGAGCGGGAGGACAGATACGCAGTATTTT	CASSSRGTSGSGRTDTQYF	TRBJ2-3	TRBV7-2	.	TRBD2	19
TGTGCCAGCAGTCGAGGACAGGGGGCCGGGGAGCTGTTTTTT	CASSRGQGAGELFF	TRBJ2-2	TRBV7-2	.	TRBD1	14
TGTGCCAGTAGTACCTCGACAGGAACTAATGAAAAACTGTTTTTT	CASSTSTGTNEKLFF	TRBJ1-4	TRBV19	.	.	15
TGTGCCAGCAGACGGATCGAAGGGGACACTGAAGCTTTCTTT	CASRRIEGDTEAFF	TRBJ1-1	TRBV2	.	.	14
TGTGCCAGCAGCCCGTTGGGGCGGGGCGGCGGGGAGCTGTTTTTT	CASSPLGRGGGELFF	TRBJ2-2	TRBV5-6	.	.	15
TGTGCCAGCAGTTACAGCGGGAGTGCCACAGATACGCAGTATTTT	CASSYSGSATDTQYF	TRBJ2-3	TRBV28	.	TRBD2	15
TGTGCCAGCAGTTACCCGGAGGATACGCAGTATTTT	CASSYPEDTQYF	TRBJ2-3	TRBV6-5	.	.	12
TGTGCCAGCAGCTTGAGGGTGGGCACGGGTAGCAATCAGCCCCAGCATTTT	CASSLRVGTGSNQPQHF	TRBJ1-5	TRBV7-2	.	.	17
TGTGCCAGCAACGGACTAGCGGGAGTCGGCGGGGAGCTGTTTTTT	CASNGLAGVGGELFF	TRBJ2-2	TRBV2	.	TRBD2	15
TGTGCCAGCAGCTCCCCAGTGAATTTTGGCACTGAAGCTTTCTTT	CASSSPVNFGTEAFF	TRBJ1-1	TRBV11-2	.	.	15
TGCGCCAGCAGCCGGGGGACCAACTCTGGAAACACCATATATTTT	CASSRGTNSGNTIYF	TRBJ1-3	TRBV4-3	.	.	15
TGTGCCAGCAGTTTTGAGGCTTCGGAGCGTCAGTACTTC	CASSFEASERQYF	TRBJ2-5	TRBV28	.	.	13
TGTGCCAGCAGCAAAGGCCAGCAGGGGAAGAGTAGCAATCAGCCCCAGCATTTT	CASSKGQQGKSSNQPQHF	TRBJ1-5	TRBV21-1	.	.	18
TGTGCCAGCAGTCCCTGGGGGGCTGATGGCTACACCTTC	CASSPWGADGYTF	TRBJ1-2	TRBV9	.	.	13
TGTGCCAGCAGTGAAATGGCCGCCAGGGACCAGCATTTT	CASSEMAARDQHF	TRBJ1-5	TRBV2	.	.	13
TGCGCCAGCAGTCCCGTGGAGAGCACAGATACGCAGTATTTT	CASSPVESTDTQYF	TRBJ2-3	TRBV23-1	.	.	14
TGTGCCTGGAGTGTATATGGGGTAACCGGGGAGCTGTTTTTT	CAWSVYGVTGELFF	TRBJ2-2	TRBV30	.	.	14
TGTGCCAGTATCGAGTCGGATATTTATTGCTACACCTTC	CASIESDIYCYTF	TRBJ1-2	TRBV19	.	.	13
TGTGCCTGGAGGGATAACAGGGGTGAGCAGTTCTTC	CAWRDNRGEQFF	TRBJ2-1	TRBV30	.	TRBD1	12
TGTGCCAGCAGTTTATTCCCTCCCCGGAGCGGAAGCACAGATACGCAGTATTTT	CASSLFPPRSGSTDTQYF	TRBJ2-3	TRBV28	.	.	18
TGTGCCAGCCGGCCCGAACCTAATGAAAAACTGTTTTTT	CASRPEPNEKLFF	TRBJ1-4	TRBV18	.	.	13
TGCGCCAGCAGCCAAGGGCAGACAACTAACTATGGCTACACCTTC	CASSQGQTTNYGYTF	TRBJ1-2	TRBV4-1	few	.	15
TGTGCCAGCAGTTTACGCCAGGCCGGAGGGTCCGAAAAACTGTTTTTT	CASSLRQAGGSEKLFF	TRBJ1-4	TRBV27	.	.	16
TGTGCCAGCAGTGAAGCCGGGACACCCAATCAGCCCCAGCATTTT	CASSEAGTPNQPQHF	TRBJ1-5	TRBV2	.	.	15
TGTGCCAGCAGCCCATACGGAGGCACAGATACGCAGTATTTT	CASSPYGGTDTQYF	TRBJ2-3	TRBV5-4	once	.	14